The rows below give T cell receptor beta chains drawn from one sample of a study of T cell repertoires in cytomegalovirus infection. From the reads, TCRdb called clonotypes with MiXCR, one entry per CDR3 protein. The sample holds 680,000 or so distinct CDR3 sequences; 33% are singletons and the top ten take about 18%. These receptors are not linked to any known antigen. The specimen was cultured PBMCs, collected from culture after CMV antigen stimulation. These receptors all come from a human donor in good health (CMV status not recorded). Some clones in this sample may be carry-over from other donors' samples. CDR3s leave out the opening cysteine and the closing phenylalanine or tryptophan. The order of the fields is V gene, J gene, CDR3 protein.

TRBV11-2	TRBJ2-5	ASSLGLAGERGWETQY
TRBV20-1	TRBJ2-2	SAPGLAGKTGELF
TRBV7-2	TRBJ2-3	ASSNLRGRDTQY
TRBV19	TRBJ1-4	ASDQGGGEKLF
TRBV12-3/TRBV12-4	TRBJ2-7	ASRWTSGNYEQY
TRBV10-3	TRBJ2-5	AISESRGETQY
TRBV27	TRBJ1-1	ASWRVGENTEAF
TRBV18	TRBJ2-3	ASSPASTDTQY
TRBV20-1	TRBJ2-1	SAGRTSGYNEQF
TRBV18	TRBJ1-5	ASSPTLGTGDQPQH
TRBV7-2	TRBJ1-6	ASSLGVLENSPLH
TRBV5-1	TRBJ2-3	ASFFGSSTDTQY
TRBV20-1	TRBJ2-5	SARVSETQY
TRBV12-5	TRBJ2-7	ASGLVGEGGSYEQY
TRBV6-5	TRBJ2-1	ASSPDRGVRSEQF
TRBV9	TRBJ2-3	ASSVDGLADSGTQY
TRBV24-1	TRBJ2-3	ATSFGVGVADTQY
TRBV7-8	TRBJ2-7	ASNGGMIYEQY
TRBV7-6	TRBJ2-2	ASSLGPRGRAGELF
TRBV4-1	TRBJ2-7	ASSQPGTSRFYEQY
TRBV4-2	TRBJ1-6	ASSLASYNSPLH
TRBV7-4	TRBJ2-6	ASSLGGDLVGANVLT
TRBV7-2	TRBJ2-1	ASSPRATLAGGPRNEQF
TRBV7-6	TRBJ2-2	ACIIRFGELF
TRBV7-8	TRBJ2-3	ASSLPSSGRVDTQY
TRBV7-2	TRBJ2-3	ASSSGLAGGVDTQY
TRBV29-1	TRBJ2-1	SATAGLPKGGYNEQF
TRBV7-2	TRBJ1-2	PSRNPLRGTAYGYT
TRBV6-2/TRBV6-3	TRBJ1-5	ASSPRTQH
TRBV19	TRBJ2-3	ASTRRGGGTDTQY
TRBV5-1	TRBJ1-3	ASSLNSHSGNTIY
TRBV20-1	TRBJ2-2	SAANSGRARGVGELF
TRBV7-2	TRBJ2-2	ASTRGGQGTGELF
TRBV6-5	TRBJ2-5	ASSYPGTSGRETQY
TRBV18	TRBJ1-5	ASSPSGGHQPQH
TRBV7-9	TRBJ1-6	ASSFHDSQGAGSPLH
TRBV19	TRBJ1-5	ASSQSLGDQPQH
TRBV20-1	TRBJ2-5	SARGDFETQY